These T cell receptor beta chains were read from a single sample in a study of blood T cell repertoires in COVID-19. TCRdb keeps only in-frame clones here, not all; method: immunoSEQ multiplex PCR. The sample shows about 38,000 clones, 85% of them seen only once. The sequencing sample was made of peripheral blood. All receptors come from a man between 45 and 60 years old with active COVID-19. The CDR3 runs from the conserved cysteine through the conserved F or W. Fields, in order: D gene, clone size, V gene, J gene, CDR3 protein, CDR3 DNA. The D gene is left open where the match is weak. Some rows mark clone size as missing; the rest say once, few, many or name a class of expanded clone.

-	-	TRBV27	TRBJ1-5	CASSLRSVYQPQHF	TGTGCCAGCAGTTTGAGGTCGGTATATCAGCCCCAGCATTTT
-	-	TRBV6-5	TRBJ2-3	CASRDGLGTDTQYF	TGTGCCAGCAGGGACGGACTGGGCACAGATACGCAGTATTTT
-	-	TRBV18	TRBJ1-2	CASSPQARDYGYTF	TGTGCCAGCTCACCACAGGCCAGGGACTATGGCTACACCTTC
-	-	TRBV25-1	TRBJ1-3	CASSEYVQGNTIYF	TGTGCCAGCAGTGAATACGTCCAGGGAAACACCATATATTTT
TRBD1	once	TRBV3-1/TRBV3-2	TRBJ1-4	CASSRQGADEKLFF	TGTGCCAGCAGCCGACAGGGGGCTGATGAAAAACTGTTTTTT
TRBD2	-	TRBV4-1	TRBJ2-5	CASSPAGTSLRETQYF	TGCGCCAGCAGCCCAGCCGGGACTAGCTTGCGAGAGACCCAGTACTTC
TRBD1	-	TRBV24-1	TRBJ2-7	CATSGGAGGLYEQYF	TGTGCCACCAGCGGGGGAGCAGGGGGCCTGTACGAGCAGTACTTC
TRBD2	-	TRBV2	TRBJ2-1	CASTGLAGHNEQFF	TGTGCCAGCACGGGACTAGCCGGTCACAATGAGCAGTTCTTC
-	-	TRBV13	TRBJ1-3	CASSQGVTSPFF	TGTGCCAGCAGCCAAGGGGTGACGAGCCCTTTTTTT
-	-	TRBV28	TRBJ1-6	CASRDTHSGSPLHF	TGTGCCAGCAGGGACACCCACTCAGGGTCACCCCTCCACTTT
TRBD2	-	TRBV18	TRBJ2-3	CASSLRLAVGTDTQYF	TGTGCCAGCTCACTCCGACTAGCGGTGGGCACAGATACGCAGTATTTT
TRBD2	few	TRBV9	TRBJ2-5	CASSGGLGTSGEETQYF	TGTGCCAGCAGCGGCGGTTTGGGGACTAGCGGGGAAGAGACCCAGTACTTC
TRBD2	-	TRBV7-2	TRBJ2-3	CASSPRAGLAGGKTQYF	TGTGCCAGCAGCCCCAGGGCGGGACTAGCGGGGGGGAAAACGCAGTATTTT
-	-	TRBV5-6	TRBJ2-7	CASSLQGHGYEQYF	TGTGCCAGCAGCTTGCAGGGTCACGGCTACGAGCAGTACTTC
-	once	TRBV25-1	TRBJ1-1	CASSEVGARGEAFF	TGTGCCAGCAGTGAAGTAGGGGCTAGAGGTGAAGCTTTCTTT
-	-	TRBV3-1/TRBV3-2	TRBJ1-6	CASSSRDKEGSPLHF	TGTGCCAGCAGCAGCCGGGACAAAGAGGGTTCACCCCTCCACTTT
TRBD2	-	TRBV9	TRBJ2-1	CASSGLAGGPNEQFF	TGTGCCAGCAGCGGTCTGGCGGGGGGCCCCAATGAGCAGTTCTTC
-	-	TRBV12-5	TRBJ2-5	CASGLVAGTQYF	TGTGCTAGTGGTTTGGTCGCGGGGACCCAGTACTTC
TRBD2	-	TRBV28	TRBJ2-1	CASSLLAGATNEQFF	TGTGCCAGCAGTTTACTAGCGGGGGCCACCAATGAGCAGTTCTTC
-	once	TRBV3-1/TRBV3-2	TRBJ2-2	CASSQLRGVTGELFF	TGTGCCAGCAGCCAACTCAGGGGCGTCACCGGGGAGCTGTTTTTT
TRBD2	-	TRBV14	TRBJ2-5	CASSRLGLAPQETQYF	TGTGCCAGCAGCCGATTGGGACTAGCGCCCCAAGAGACCCAGTACTTC
TRBD2	-	TRBV29-1	TRBJ2-5	CSVGLAGGRETQYF	TGCAGCGTTGGGCTAGCGGGGGGGCGTGAGACCCAGTACTTC
TRBD1	-	TRBV7-9	TRBJ1-2	CASSFGQGGGYTF	TGTGCCAGCAGCTTTGGACAGGGCGGAGGCTACACCTTC
-	-	TRBV28	TRBJ1-2	CASRLAAGGYTF	TGTGCCAGCAGACTAGCCGCGGGAGGCTACACCTTC
TRBD1	-	TRBV5-4	TRBJ2-1	CASSPRQGNYNEQFF	TGTGCCAGCAGCCCCAGACAGGGGAACTACAATGAGCAGTTCTTC
-	-	TRBV4-3	TRBJ1-6	CASSQGEESSYNSPLHF	TGCGCCAGCAGCCAAGGGGAGGAGAGCTCCTATAATTCACCCCTCCACTTT
TRBD1	once	TRBV5-4	TRBJ2-2	CASSLPRQGIGAGELFF	TGTGCCAGCAGCTTGCCAAGACAGGGAATCGGGGCCGGGGAGCTGTTTTTT
TRBD1	-	TRBV29-1	TRBJ1-2	CSVSGGQMGGYTF	TGCAGCGTTTCCGGGGGACAGATGGGTGGCTACACCTTC
TRBD1	-	TRBV7-2	TRBJ1-3	CASSLRTGAGNTIYF	TGTGCCAGCAGCTTAAGGACAGGGGCCGGAAACACCATATATTTT
-	-	TRBV2	TRBJ1-1	CASSARRAIDWNTEAFF	TGTGCCAGCAGTGCGCGCAGGGCGATCGACTGGAACACTGAAGCTTTCTTT
TRBD2	-	TRBV5-4	TRBJ2-1	CASSPGLAGSEQFF	TGTGCCAGCAGCCCCGGACTAGCGGGATCTGAGCAGTTCTTC
-	-	TRBV19	TRBJ1-5	CASSITVSGNQPQHF	TGTGCCAGTAGTATAACTGTGAGTGGCAATCAGCCCCAGCATTTT
-	-	TRBV7-9	TRBJ1-2	CASSLDSSYGYTF	TGTGCCAGCAGCTTAGACAGTTCCTATGGCTACACCTTC
-	-	TRBV5-4	TRBJ2-3	CASSPAGTDTQYF	TGTGCCAGCAGCCCAGCGGGCACAGATACGCAGTATTTT
-	-	TRBV4-3	TRBJ1-5	CASSQAAGGNQPQHF	TGCGCCAGCAGCCAGGCTGCAGGGGGCAATCAGCCCCAGCATTTT
-	-	TRBV5-1	TRBJ2-3	CATSDGMSTDTQYF	TGCGCCACCTCAGACGGGATGAGCACAGATACGCAGTATTTT
-	-	TRBV5-4	TRBJ1-1	CASSLPEAFF	TGTGCCAGCAGCTTGCCGGAAGCTTTCTTT